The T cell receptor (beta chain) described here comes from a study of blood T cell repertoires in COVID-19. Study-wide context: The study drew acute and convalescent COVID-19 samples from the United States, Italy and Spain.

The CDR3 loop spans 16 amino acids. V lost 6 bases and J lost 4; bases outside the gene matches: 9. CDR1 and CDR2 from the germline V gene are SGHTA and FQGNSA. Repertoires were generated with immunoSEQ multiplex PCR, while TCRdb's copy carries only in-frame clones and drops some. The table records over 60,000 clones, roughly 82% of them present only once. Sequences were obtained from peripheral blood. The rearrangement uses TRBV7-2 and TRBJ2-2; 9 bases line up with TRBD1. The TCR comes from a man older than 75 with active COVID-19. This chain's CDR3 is CASRIRTGDITGELFF. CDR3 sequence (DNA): TGTGCCAGCAGGATCCGGACAGGGGACATCACCGGGGAGCTGTTTTTT.